Below, 14 T cell receptor beta chains from the same sample are listed, as sequenced in a study of OX40 agonist ivuxolimab in advanced cancers. Only in-frame clones appear in the TCRdb table, and some are missing; sequencing was by immunoSEQ multiplex PCR. The sample holds about 93,000 clones; roughly nine tenths are singletons and the top ten take around 2.5%. The sequenced sample was CD4+ or CD8+ T cells sorted from blood, obtained in a trial of the OX40 agonist ivuxolimab. The receptors derive from an adult with an advanced solid tumor such as melanoma, head and neck, liver or kidney cancer.

The chain couples TRBV14 to TRBJ2-3; 13 bases are shared with TRBD2. V trimming: 3 bases; J trimming: 5 bases; junction bases outside the gene matches: 5. CDR3 size: 16 residues. The V gene's germline CDR1 is SGHDN and CDR2 FVKESK. The chain's CDR3 is CASSQSGLAGLDTQYF. The CDR3 nucleotides are TGTGCCAGCAGCCAGTCGGGACTAGCGGGACTAGATACGCAGTATTTT.

This chain uses TRBV28 with TRBJ2-6; D tentatively reads TRBD1 or TRBD2 (5 bases each). The CDR3 totals 15 residues. V lost 2 bases, J lost 0 bases, and 5 bases lay in between. Per germline, CDR1 MDHEN and CDR2 SYDVKM. Written as DNA, the CDR3 is TGTGCCAGCAGTTTAGGGGGCTCTGGGGCCAACGTCCTGACTTTC. This gives the protein CASSLGGSGANVLTF.

V and J are TRBV19 and TRBJ1-5; 7 nucleotides align to TRBD1. Germline loops: CDR1 LNHDA, CDR2 SQIVND (reference sequence). J lost 0 bases, V lost 6 bases, and 5 bases had no gene match. CDR3 length: 15 amino acids. The CDR3: CASRLTGHSNQPQHF. In DNA form, the CDR3 reads TGTGCCAGTAGACTGACAGGGCATAGCAATCAGCCCCAGCATTTT.

V is TRBV19 and J is TRBJ1-3; no reliable D call. Germline assignment: CDR1 LNHDA and CDR2 SQIVND (reference sequence). The V and J ends lost 4 bases and 0 bases respectively, with 10 bases between them. This CDR3 contains 15 residues. The CDR3 region has the DNA TGTGCCAGTAGTACTACAGCGGACTCTGGAAACACCATATATTTT. This codes for CASSTTADSGNTIYF. The whole variable domain, remainder taken from reference TRBV19 and TRBJ1-3, is DGGITQSPKYLFRKEGQNVTLSCEQNLNHDAMYWYRQDPGQGLRLIYYSQIVNDFQKGDIAEGYSVSREKKESFPLTVTSAQKNPTAFYLCASSTTADSGNTIYFGEGSWLTVV.

This clone was seen a handful of times. The rearrangement links TRBV18 to TRBJ2-7, with TRBD1 as a possible D gene (5 bases). Germline CDR1 KGHSH, CDR2 LQKENI. The CDR3 covers 14 residues. Trimming stripped 2 bases from V and 4 bases from J, with 12 bases between. In nucleotides, the CDR3 is TGTGCCAGCTCACCAGCGACAGACCGATACGAGCAGTACTTC. This sequence encodes CASSPATDRYEQYF. Full variable domain (remainder filled in from reference TRBV18 and TRBJ2-7): NAGVMQNPRHLVRRRGQEARLRCSPMKGHSHVYWYRQLPEEGLKFMVYLQKENIIDESGMPKERFSAEFPKEGPSILRIQQVVRGDSAAYFCASSPATDRYEQYFGPGTRLTVT.

This chain links TRBV5-1 with TRBJ2-1; D gene ambiguous. Trimming left V 0 bases short and J 0 bases short, with 7 bases between. CDR1 is SGHRS and CDR2 is YFSETQ in the germline V gene. The CDR3 covers 15 residues. CDR3 sequence reads: CASSLGLSSYNEQFF. The CDR3 DNA reads TGCGCCAGCAGCTTGGGGCTGAGCTCCTACAATGAGCAGTTCTTC.

The chain uses TRBV7-8 and TRBJ1-3; 9 bases align to TRBD1. Germline V gene lookup returns CDR1 SGHVS and CDR2 FQNEAQ. V lost 3 bases, J lost 4 bases, and 1 base stayed unmatched. This CDR3 contains 14 residues. As DNA, the CDR3 is TGTGCCAGCAGCTTGGACAGGGGAGGAAACACCATATATTTT. It is translated as CASSLDRGGNTIYF.

This clone was detected once. V is TRBV19 and J is TRBJ1-1, with D tentatively TRBD1 (5 bases). Deletions cut 5 bases from V and 7 bases from J, with 14 bases between. This CDR3 region has 13 residues. The germline V gene has CDR1 LNHDA and CDR2 SQIVND (reference sequence). The CDR3 nucleotides read TGTGCCAGTAGTCTCAACCTCCAGGGTGAAGCTTTCTTT. This gives the protein CASSLNLQGEAFF. The full variable domain, with the rest looked up from reference TRBV19 and TRBJ1-1, is DGGITQSPKYLFRKEGQNVTLSCEQNLNHDAMYWYRQDPGQGLRLIYYSQIVNDFQKGDIAEGYSVSREKKESFPLTVTSAQKNPTAFYLCASSLNLQGEAFFGQGTRLTVV.

This clone was seen a single time. The gene calls are TRBV7-9 and TRBJ2-5, with no clear D. Trimming took off 5 bases at V and 5 bases at J, with 3 bases between the two ends. This CDR3 spans 10 amino acids. The V gene's germline CDR1 is SEHNR and CDR2 FQNEAQ (reference sequence). The DNA of the CDR3 is TGTGCCAGCAGCGGGGAGACCCAGTACTTC. Translated: CASSGETQYF.

This clone showed up just a few times. The chain employs TRBV4-1 and TRBJ1-5; no reliable D call. The CDR3 spans 13 residues. With 5 bases removed from V and 3 bases from J, the gap between germline ends came to 8 bases. CDR1 is MGHRA, CDR2 YSYEKL, per germline. The CDR3 sequence: CASSGQFNQPQHF. The CDR3 DNA reads as TGCGCCAGCAGCGGGCAGTTCAATCAGCCCCAGCATTTT.

V is TRBV5-1 and J is TRBJ2-3; the D gene is possibly TRBD2 (5 bases). CDR3 length equals 14 residues. In germline, CDR1 is SGHRS, CDR2 YFSETQ. V was trimmed by 4 bases and J by 2 bases, leaving 11 bases between them. The DNA for the CDR3 is TGCGCCAGCAGCCGGAGAGGGTCCACAGATACGCAGTATTTT. Translation gives CASSRRGSTDTQYF.

Remarks on this clone: Different DNA sequences within this sample yield the same CDR3. Here the CDR3 reads CASSLLASSTDTQYF. The CDR3 DNA follows: TGTGCCAGCAGCCTACTAGCGTCTAGCACAGATACGCAGTATTTT. V is TRBV7-2 and J is TRBJ2-3; 7 nucleotides align to TRBD2. V shed 5 bases, J shed 0 bases, and the junction held 5 bases outside the gene matches. This CDR3 region has 15 residues. Germline V gene sequence: CDR1 SGHTA, CDR2 FQGNSA.

The chain carries TRBV28 and TRBJ2-7, with 7 bases matching TRBD2. The CDR3 is 15 residues long. The V segment lost 6 bases and the J segment 6 bases; nucleotides outside the gene matches: 14. Germline-derived CDR1 and CDR2 are MDHEN and SYDVKM. For the CDR3, the DNA is TGTGCCAGCAGACATCCGACGGGGACTATAGGCGAGCAGTACTTC. Its protein product is CASRHPTGTIGEQYF.

In this sample, this clone turned up once. The V call is TRBV30, the J call TRBJ2-1; TRBD1 agrees at 9 bases. From germline, CDR1 is GTSNPN and CDR2 SVGIG (reference sequence). There are 16 residues in the CDR3. V dropped 0 bases and J dropped 0; count of bases not matched to a gene: 3. CDR3 nucleotide sequence: TGTGCCTGGAGTGTCGGGACAGGGAGCTCCTACAATGAGCAGTTCTTC. Translation: CAWSVGTGSSYNEQFF.